The 15 T cell receptor beta chains listed next were all sequenced from one sample in a study of shared clonotypes between healthy human individuals (TCRdb year 2020). The method was the immunoSEQ multiplex PCR assay. TCRdb provides this immuneACCESS table in a form limited to in-frame rearrangements. Some clones are lacking; in checked studies, under half of them reflect an unresolved V gene, and why the rest are absent is not known. In this sample the table shows roughly 1 million clones, 70% to 80% of which occur a single time. 1.5% of the sample comes from the top ten. The sample taken for sequencing was memory CD4+ T cells sorted from blood. This specimen's cell subset or site label, per the study, means: CD45RA-negative fraction. These receptor sequences come from a man between 18 and 35 years old in good health.

V gene TRBV11-3 combines with J gene TRBJ2-3, with 11 bases that match TRBD2. Germline V CDR1 and CDR2: SGHNT, YENEEA. V shed 1 base, J shed 5 bases, and the junction held 8 bases outside the gene matches. The CDR3 has 17 residues. The CDR3 reads CASSLGGSGGAGDTQYF. Here the CDR3 DNA reads TGTGCCAGCAGCTTAGGTGGTAGCGGGGGGGCCGGAGATACGCAGTATTTT.

V and J are TRBV6-5 and TRBJ2-1; TRBD2 matches at 13 bases. J was trimmed by 12 bases and V by 7 bases; bases with no gene match: 9. The CDR3 extends over 14 amino acids. From germline, CDR1 is MNHEY and CDR2 SVGAGI. In nucleotides, the CDR3 is TGTGCCAGCACTCGGACTAGCGGGAGTGGTGTGCAGTTCTTC. It is translated as CASTRTSGSGVQFF.

The rearrangement links TRBV13 to TRBJ2-3; 9 bases match TRBD2. The CDR3 covers 17 residues. V gave up 0 bases and J gave up 4 bases; unmatched junction bases: 8. Germline V gives CDR1 PRHDT, CDR2 FYEKMQ (reference sequence). The CDR3 here is CASSLGRSGSEADTQYF. CDR3 DNA sequence: TGTGCCAGCAGCTTAGGTCGTAGCGGGAGTGAAGCAGATACGCAGTATTTT.

The chain is built from TRBV11-3 and TRBJ2-1; tentative D call: TRBD1 (5 bases). Germline V gives CDR1 SGHNT, CDR2 YENEEA. The CDR3 spans 13 residues. V lost 2 bases and J lost 9, with 11 bases in between. The CDR3 nucleotides read TGTGCCAGCAGCTTAACCAGGGCTGGTGAGCAGTTCTTC. Amino acid sequence: CASSLTRAGEQFF.

In this sample, this clone turned up a few times. V usage is TRBV7-9 and J usage is TRBJ2-1; D unresolved. Trimming left V 5 bases short and J 5 bases short, with 7 bases between. Per the germline V gene, CDR1 is SEHNR and CDR2 is FQNEAQ (reference sequence). There are 12 residues in the CDR3. DNA of the CDR3: TGTGCCAGCAGCAATATAAACAATGAGCAGTTCTTC. This codes for CASSNINNEQFF.

This clone was detected a few times. V gene TRBV28 combines with J gene TRBJ2-7; TRBD1 might be the D (6 bases). In germline, CDR1 is MDHEN, CDR2 SYDVKM. CDR3 length: 14 residues. V lost 5 bases to trimming and J lost 7 bases, with 18 bases between them. CDR3 residues: CASSRTGSRREQYF. The CDR3 bases are TGTGCCAGCAGTCGAACAGGGTCACGTCGAGAGCAGTACTTC.

As regards this clone: This CDR3 is also generated by other DNA sequences in the sample. This rearrangement joins TRBV27 to TRBJ2-7; 10 bases agree with TRBD1. Germline CDR1 is MNHEY and CDR2 is SMNVEV (reference sequence). CDR3 size: 14 residues. With 6 bases clipped from V and 4 bases from J, the junction kept 6 bases outside the gene matches. The CDR3 bases are TGTGCCAGCAGCTTACGGGACAGGGGATACGAGCAGTACTTC. Its translation is CASSLRDRGYEQYF.

V is TRBV9 and J is TRBJ2-4, with D uncertain. The CDR3 totals 14 residues. In germline, CDR1 is SGDLS, CDR2 YYNGEE. Trimming removed 0 bases at V and 3 bases at J, with 7 bases between. The CDR3 reads CASSVEDRKNIQYF. CDR3 coding DNA: TGTGCCAGCAGCGTAGAGGACCGCAAAAACATTCAGTACTTC. The variable domain in full, with the rest retrieved from reference TRBV9 and TRBJ2-4, is DSGVTQTPKHLITATGQRVTLRCSPRSGDLSVYWYQQSLDQGLQFLIQYYNGEERAKGNILERFSAQQFPDLHSELNLSSLELGDSALYFCASSVEDRKNIQYFGAGTRLSVL.

The CDR3 is CASSQGTGPLKETQYF. In nucleotides, the CDR3 is TGCGCCAGCAGCCAAGGGACAGGTCCGCTGAAAGAGACCCAGTACTTC. The rearrangement links TRBV4-1 to TRBJ2-5; TRBD1 agrees at 7 bases. V trimming: 1 base; J trimming: 3 bases; junction bases outside the gene matches: 8. Per germline, CDR1 MGHRA and CDR2 YSYEKL. The CDR3 is 16 residues long.

The rearrangement uses TRBV4-3 and TRBJ2-7; 8 positions agree with TRBD1. The V gene end was trimmed by 0 bases and the J gene end by 3 bases; junction bases not matched to a gene: 4. This CDR3 region has 15 residues. Germline values: CDR1 LGHNA, CDR2 YSLEER. As DNA, the CDR3 is TGCGCCAGCAGCCAAGATTCCAGGGGGCTCTACGAGCAGTACTTC. Translation gives CASSQDSRGLYEQYF.

The chain uses TRBV18 and TRBJ1-1, with D possibly matching TRBD1 (5 bases). V was pared by 3 bases and J by 7 bases, with 18 bases between. The CDR3 extends over 15 amino acids. Germline CDR1 KGHSH, CDR2 LQKENI. The CDR3 nucleotides are TGTGCCAGCTCACCCTACCAGGGAGGCGCTAATGAAGCTTTCTTT. It encodes CASSPYQGGANEAFF. Looking up the rest from reference TRBV18 and TRBJ1-1 gives the full variable domain: NAGVMQNPRHLVRRRGQEARLRCSPMKGHSHVYWYRQLPEEGLKFMVYLQKENIIDESGMPKERFSAEFPKEGPSILRIQQVVRGDSAAYFCASSPYQGGANEAFFGQGTRLTVV.

The J gene is TRBJ2-5, the V gene TRBV19; 10 nucleotides match TRBD2. Per germline, CDR1 LNHDA and CDR2 SQIVND (reference sequence). The CDR3 covers 17 residues. The V and J ends lost 3 bases and 3 bases, in that order; junction bases with no gene match: 10. The CDR3 sequence: CASSIDSGGTRKETQYF. The CDR3 region has the DNA TGTGCCAGTAGTATCGATAGCGGGGGGACACGAAAAGAGACCCAGTACTTC.

The V call is TRBV5-1, the J call TRBJ2-7; tentative D call: TRBD2 (6 bases). The V end lost 4 bases, the J end lost 6 bases, and 20 bases lay between the germline ends. The CDR3 extends over 15 amino acids. From germline, CDR1 is SGHRS and CDR2 YFSETQ. CDR3 amino acids: CASSPRASEKAEQYF. The CDR3 nucleotides read TGCGCCAGCAGCCCACGAGCTAGCGAAAAGGCCGAGCAGTACTTC. Using reference TRBV5-1 and TRBJ2-7 for the parts outside the CDR3, the full variable domain is KAGVTQTPRYLIKTRGQQVTLSCSPISGHRSVSWYQQTPGQGLQFLFEYFSETQRNKGNFPGRFSGRQFSNSRSEMNVSTLELGDSALYLCASSPRASEKAEQYFGPGTRLTVT.

The chain recombines TRBV4-1 with TRBJ1-5; 9 bases are shared with TRBD1. CDR1 is MGHRA and CDR2 is YSYEKL in the germline V gene. The trim removed 1 base at V and 2 bases at J, leaving 6 bases unmatched. The CDR3 has 17 residues. The DNA of the CDR3 is TGCGCCAGCAGCCAAGGGGGGGGACAGGGCCGCAATCAGCCCCAGCATTTT. It codes for CASSQGGGQGRNQPQHF.

This clone was counted only a few times. The V call is TRBV7-2, the J call TRBJ2-7, with 9 bases aligning to TRBD1. The ends lost 5 bases at V and 6 bases at J; junction bases unmatched: 8. The CDR3 covers 14 residues. In germline, CDR1 is SGHTA, CDR2 FQGNSA. The CDR3 DNA sequence: TGTGCCAGCAGCACCGGACAGGGGAGTGCCGAGCAGTACTTC. It codes for CASSTGQGSAEQYF.